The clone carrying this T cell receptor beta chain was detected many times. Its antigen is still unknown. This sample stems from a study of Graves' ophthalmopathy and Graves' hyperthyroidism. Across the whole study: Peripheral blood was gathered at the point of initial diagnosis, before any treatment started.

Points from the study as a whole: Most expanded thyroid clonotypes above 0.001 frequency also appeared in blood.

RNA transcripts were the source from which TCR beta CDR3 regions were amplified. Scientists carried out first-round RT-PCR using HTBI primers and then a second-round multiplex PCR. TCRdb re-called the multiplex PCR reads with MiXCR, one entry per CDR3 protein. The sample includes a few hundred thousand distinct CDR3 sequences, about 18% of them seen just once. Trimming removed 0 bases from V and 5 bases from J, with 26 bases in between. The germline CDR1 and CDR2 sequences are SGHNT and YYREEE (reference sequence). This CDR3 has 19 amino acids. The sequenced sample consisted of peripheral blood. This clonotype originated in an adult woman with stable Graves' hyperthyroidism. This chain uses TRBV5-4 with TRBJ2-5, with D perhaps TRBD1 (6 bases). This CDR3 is CASSLAVASRLLRGETQYF. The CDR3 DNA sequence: TGTGCCAGCAGCTTGGCCGTGGCTAGCAGACTCCTAAGGGGGGAGACCCAGTACTTC.